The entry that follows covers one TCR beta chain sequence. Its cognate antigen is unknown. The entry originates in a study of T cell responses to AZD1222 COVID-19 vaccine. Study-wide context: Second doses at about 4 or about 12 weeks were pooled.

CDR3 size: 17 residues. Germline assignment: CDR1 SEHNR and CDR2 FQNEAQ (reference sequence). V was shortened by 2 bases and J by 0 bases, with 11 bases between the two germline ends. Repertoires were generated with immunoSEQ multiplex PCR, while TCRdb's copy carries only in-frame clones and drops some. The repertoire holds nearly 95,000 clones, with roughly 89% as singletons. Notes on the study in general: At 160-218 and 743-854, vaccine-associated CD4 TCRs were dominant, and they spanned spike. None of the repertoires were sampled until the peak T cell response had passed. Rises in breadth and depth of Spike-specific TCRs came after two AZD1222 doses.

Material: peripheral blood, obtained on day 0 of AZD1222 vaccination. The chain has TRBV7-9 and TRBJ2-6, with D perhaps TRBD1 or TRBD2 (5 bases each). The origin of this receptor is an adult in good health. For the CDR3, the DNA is TGTGCCAGCAGCTTACGAGGGGCTGTCTCTGGGGCCAACGTCCTGACTTTC. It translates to CASSLRGAVSGANVLTF.